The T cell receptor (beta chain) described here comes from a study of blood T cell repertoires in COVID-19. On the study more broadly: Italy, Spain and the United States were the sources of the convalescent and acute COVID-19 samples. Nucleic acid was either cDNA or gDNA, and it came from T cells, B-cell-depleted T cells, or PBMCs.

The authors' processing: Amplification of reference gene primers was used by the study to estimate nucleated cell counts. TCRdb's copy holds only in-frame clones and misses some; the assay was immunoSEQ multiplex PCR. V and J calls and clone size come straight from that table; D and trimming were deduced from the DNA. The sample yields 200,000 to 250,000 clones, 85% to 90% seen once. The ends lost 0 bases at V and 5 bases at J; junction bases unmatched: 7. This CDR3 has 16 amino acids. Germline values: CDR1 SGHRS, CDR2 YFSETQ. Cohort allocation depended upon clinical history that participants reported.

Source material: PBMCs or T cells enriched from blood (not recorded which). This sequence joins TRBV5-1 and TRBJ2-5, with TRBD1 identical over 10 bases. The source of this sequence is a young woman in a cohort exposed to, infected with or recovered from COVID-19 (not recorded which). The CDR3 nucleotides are TGCGCCAGCAGCTTGGTCCCCCCGGGACAGGGGGAGACCCAGTACTTC. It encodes CASSLVPPGQGETQYF. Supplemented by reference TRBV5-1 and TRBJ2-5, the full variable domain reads KAGVTQTPRYLIKTRGQQVTLSCSPISGHRSVSWYQQTPGQGLQFLFEYFSETQRNKGNFPGRFSGRQFSNSRSEMNVSTLELGDSALYLCASSLVPPGQGETQYFGPGTRLLVL.